The 17 T cell receptor beta chains presented below share a single source sample, sequenced in a study of T cells in Graves' hyperthyroidism and ophthalmopathy. Amplification of TCR beta CDR3 regions was performed using RNA transcripts as template. Initially, a first-round RT-PCR of the TCR CDR3 employed the HTBI primer set. TCRdb re-called the multiplex PCR reads through MiXCR, storing one row per CDR3 protein. The profile shows some 300,000 distinct CDR3 sequences, about an eighth of them singletons. Sequenced: blood. These receptors were taken from a woman aged 30 to 39 with Graves' hyperthyroidism that later progressed to Graves' ophthalmopathy.

This clonotype turned up a few times. This chain connects TRBV5-4 to TRBJ2-1; 7 bases agree with TRBD2. CDR3 length: 16 residues. The germline CDR1 and CDR2 sequences are SGHNT and YYREEE (reference sequence). Trimming took 3 bases from V and 2 from J; bases not matched to a gene: 8. As DNA, the CDR3 is TGTGCCAGCAGCTCGGCCGGGCTAGCGGCCTACAATGAGCAGTTCTTC. This encodes CASSSAGLAAYNEQFF. Full variable domain (missing parts from reference TRBV5-4 and TRBJ2-1): ETGVTQSPTHLIKTRGQQVTLRCSSQSGHNTVSWYQQALGQGPQFIFQYYREEENGRGNFPPRFSGLQFPNYSSELNVNALELDDSALYLCASSSAGLAAYNEQFFGPGTRLTVL.

This clonotype was found many times. The chain has TRBV7-2 and TRBJ1-5, with TRBD1 matching 8 bases. The CDR3 is 16 amino acids. V trimming: 5 bases; J trimming: 3 bases; junction bases outside the gene matches: 9. CDR1 and CDR2 from the germline V gene are SGHTA and FQGNSA. CDR3 sequence reads: CASSLRGTGSNQPQHF. For the CDR3, the DNA is TGTGCCAGCAGCCTAAGGGGGACAGGCTCCAATCAGCCCCAGCATTTT.

Only a few counts were recorded for this clonotype. V is TRBV10-3 and J is TRBJ2-2; 12 nucleotides line up with TRBD1. After removal of 6 bases from V and 5 bases from J, the junction contained 7 bases not matched to a gene. The CDR3 loop spans 16 amino acids. Per germline, CDR1 ENHRY and CDR2 SYGVKD. The CDR3 loop is CAIRPGQGAATGELFF. The CDR3 DNA reads TGTGCCATCAGACCGGGACAGGGGGCAGCTACCGGGGAGCTGTTTTTT.

This clonotype has a handful of counts. This chain connects TRBV5-4 to TRBJ2-1; 8 bases match TRBD1. J gave up 9 bases and V 4 bases, and 9 bases lay outside the gene matches. Germline CDR1 is SGHNT and CDR2 is YYREEE (reference sequence). This CDR3 spans 14 amino acids. The CDR3: CASSRIGTGSEQFF. In DNA form, the CDR3 reads TGTGCCAGCAGCCGAATCGGGACAGGCTCTGAGCAGTTCTTC. Based on the CDR3 plus reference TRBV5-4 and TRBJ2-1, the full variable domain is ETGVTQSPTHLIKTRGQQVTLRCSSQSGHNTVSWYQQALGQGPQFIFQYYREEENGRGNFPPRFSGLQFPNYSSELNVNALELDDSALYLCASSRIGTGSEQFFGPGTRLTVL.

This clonotype was detected ten times or more. The chain has TRBV7-9 and TRBJ2-3, with a possible D match to TRBD2 (6 bases). V lost 5 bases and J 7 bases, leaving 25 bases between the germline ends. In germline, CDR1 is SEHNR, CDR2 FQNEAQ (reference sequence). The CDR3 spans 17 residues. In nucleotides, the CDR3 is TGTGCCAGCAGCCGTCCGGCTGGGGAAGCGGGCCGGTATACGCAGTATTTT. Translating it yields CASSRPAGEAGRYTQYF.

This clonotype was picked up many times. This sequence joins TRBV7-3 and TRBJ2-2; D remains ambiguous. V lost 6 bases and J lost 7, with 12 bases in between. Germline CDR1 and CDR2: SGHTA and FQGTGA. The CDR3 length is 13 residues. This CDR3 is CASSQSPGGELFF. DNA of the CDR3: TGTGCCAGCAGTCAAAGCCCGGGCGGGGAGCTGTTTTTT.

This clonotype was seen at least ten times. The chain links TRBV30 to TRBJ1-2; 8 bases match TRBD1. Trimming at V came to 5 bases and at J to 4 bases, leaving 3 bases not matched to a gene. The CDR3 covers 12 residues. CDR1 and CDR2 from the germline V gene are GTSNPN and SVGIG (reference sequence). As DNA, the CDR3 is TGTGCCTGGGGGGGGACAGGCTATGGCTACACCTTC. It translates to CAWGGTGYGYTF.

This clonotype showed up many times. The chain employs TRBV3-1 and TRBJ2-3; D is perhaps TRBD2 (6 bases). Germline V gene data show CDR1 as LGHDT and CDR2 as YNNKEL (reference sequence). With 3 bases removed from V and 4 bases from J, the gap between germline ends came to 11 bases. The CDR3 totals 14 residues. The DNA of the CDR3 is TGTGCCAGCAGCCAGCGGGATGTGGCAGATACGCAGTATTTT. Protein product: CASSQRDVADTQYF.

The table lists this clonotype with a few counts. V is TRBV27 and J is TRBJ1-3; D is uncertain. The germline V and J ends were trimmed by 0 bases and 0 bases, with 12 bases remaining between them. Per the germline V gene, CDR1 is MNHEY and CDR2 is SMNVEV (reference sequence). The CDR3 contains 17 residues. The CDR3 DNA reads as TGTGCCAGCAGTTTATCCACTCCAGGATTCTCTGGAAACACCATATATTTT. This sequence encodes CASSLSTPGFSGNTIYF.

This clonotype was observed at least ten times. Here the CDR3 reads CASQDPGELFF. CDR3 DNA: TGTGCCAGCCAGGATCCCGGGGAGCTGTTTTTT. This chain connects TRBV18 to TRBJ2-2; no clear D. With 8 bases removed from V and 6 bases from J, the gap between germline ends came to 7 bases. The CDR3 loop spans 11 amino acids. The germline CDR1 and CDR2 sequences are KGHSH and LQKENI.

This clonotype came up many times. The V gene is TRBV4-3, the J gene TRBJ2-7; 8 bases agree with TRBD1. The CDR3 loop spans 16 amino acids. Germline V gene lookup returns CDR1 LGHNA and CDR2 YSLEER. J was trimmed by 3 bases and V by 1 base; bases with no gene match: 8. The CDR3 spells CASSQAFRTGNYEQYF. CDR3 bases: TGCGCCAGCAGCCAAGCCTTCCGGACAGGGAACTACGAGCAGTACTTC.

This clonotype has only a few counts. The V and J genes are TRBV3-1 and TRBJ2-5; D ambiguous. Trimming stripped 1 base from V and 12 bases from J, with 18 bases between. The CDR3 totals 14 residues. Germline-derived CDR1 and CDR2 are LGHDT and YNNKEL (reference sequence). The CDR3 is CASSQGLMGDQEYF. The CDR3 DNA is TGTGCCAGCAGCCAAGGTTTAATGGGTGACCAAGAGTACTTC.

This clonotype has ten or more counts. The chain has TRBV4-1 and TRBJ2-4, with 10 bases fitting TRBD1. With V trimmed by 1 base and J by 6 bases, 0 bases remained unmatched. Germline-derived CDR1 and CDR2 are MGHRA and YSYEKL. The length of the CDR3 is 14 residues. This chain's CDR3 is CASSQGTGGNIQYF. The CDR3 DNA follows: TGCGCCAGCAGCCAAGGGACAGGGGGAAACATTCAGTACTTC.

In its sample, this clonotype was seen a few times. The chain uses TRBV20-1 and TRBJ1-2; D might be TRBD1 (6 bases). This CDR3 is built from 15 residues. Germline CDR1 and CDR2: DFQATT and SNEGSKA (reference sequence). The V end lost 0 bases, the J end lost 5 bases, and 16 bases lay between the germline ends. The CDR3 loop is CSARDLRGRGYGYTF. DNA of the CDR3: TGCAGTGCTAGAGATCTCCGGGGAAGGGGGTATGGCTACACCTTC.

This clonotype was recorded at least ten times. The chain carries TRBV2 and TRBJ2-7; 9 bases map to TRBD1. Trimming took 6 bases from V and 3 from J; bases not matched to a gene: 6. This CDR3 region has 14 residues. Germline loops: CDR1 SNHLY, CDR2 FYNNEI. CDR3 nucleotides: TGTGCCAGCAGGTTACAGGGGGCAAACTACGAGCAGTACTTC. Translating it yields CASRLQGANYEQYF.

The sample holds many counts of this clonotype. The chain has TRBV28 and TRBJ2-6, with no clear D. This CDR3 has 13 residues. V lost 2 bases to trimming and J lost 4 bases, with 3 bases between them. Germline V CDR1 and CDR2: MDHEN, SYDVKM. In nucleotides, the CDR3 is TGTGCCAGCAGTTTAGACGGGGCCAACGTCCTGACTTTC. It specifies CASSLDGANVLTF.

This clonotype was seen many times. CDR3 residues: CAIGFSQSSYEQYF. CDR3 nucleotide sequence: TGTGCCATCGGGTTTAGCCAGAGCTCCTACGAGCAGTACTTC. V gene TRBV10-3 combines with J gene TRBJ2-7; D ambiguous. Germline values: CDR1 ENHRY, CDR2 SYGVKD. This CDR3 has 14 amino acids. V gave up 8 bases and J gave up 0 bases, with 14 bases separating them.